This entry is about one T cell receptor beta chain. Its antigen is still unknown. The data stem from a study of cytomegalovirus exposure and HLA in healthy donors. The overall study: About 82 million unique TCRs from HLA-typed donors were held in an early release of data. General study results and limits: Earlier analysis found most TCR beta V segments productive about 87% or about 30% of the time. In a later analysis, a genetic analysis reported fewer productive-TCR N-insertions in an Asian-associated ancestry cluster than the cohort average.

Donors likely had unrecorded immune exposures despite being nominally healthy when sampled. The length of the CDR3 is 13 residues. The germline gives CDR1 SGHVS, CDR2 FQNEAQ. The PCR contained 60 Vbeta and 13 Jbeta primers. This table comes from immunoSEQ multiplex PCR, and its TCRdb copy is limited to in-frame clones, with some not included. In all, the sample yields around 50,000 clones. Sequenced: PBMCs. V usage is TRBV7-8 and J usage is TRBJ2-5, with 7 bases that match TRBD2. The J call is in doubt because the DNA end fits TRBJ2-7 better. The source is a male donor in good health and CMV-seropositive. The CDR3 region is CASWGGENYEQYF. CDR3 sequence (DNA): TGTGCCAGCTGGGGGGGGGAGAACTACGAGCAGTACTTC.